Below are 22 T cell receptor beta chains sequenced from a single sample in a study of T cell repertoires in cytomegalovirus infection. TCRdb analysed the reads with MiXCR anew, one entry per CDR3 protein. The sample consists of hundreds of thousands of distinct CDR3 sequences, 11% of them appearing once. The sample was PBMCs. Receptor source: a human donor in good health (CMV status not recorded). Some clones in this sample may be carry-over from other donors' samples.

Only a few counts were recorded for this clonotype. The V and J genes are TRBV9 and TRBJ2-5; D is undetermined. Germline loops: CDR1 SGDLS, CDR2 YYNGEE. The CDR3 is 15 amino acids. V was cut by 0 bases and J by 2 bases, with 11 bases left in between. DNA for the CDR3: TGTGCCAGCAGCGTAGCCCCGACACTACAAGAGACCCAGTACTTC. As protein: CASSVAPTLQETQYF. Looking up the rest from reference TRBV9 and TRBJ2-5 gives the full variable domain: DSGVTQTPKHLITATGQRVTLRCSPRSGDLSVYWYQQSLDQGLQFLIQYYNGEERAKGNILERFSAQQFPDLHSELNLSSLELGDSALYFCASSVAPTLQETQYFGPGTRLLVL.

This clonotype was seen more than once but under ten times. The rearrangement links TRBV18 to TRBJ2-2, with a possible D match to TRBD2 (5 bases). Trimming shortened V by 3 bases and J by 0 bases, and 11 bases separated the two germline ends. The CDR3 length is 16 residues. Germline values: CDR1 KGHSH, CDR2 LQKENI. The CDR3 sequence is CASSPYSGTNTGELFF. CDR3 in DNA: TGTGCCAGCTCACCTTACAGCGGAACGAACACCGGGGAGCTGTTTTTT.

This clonotype was recorded only once. With a much larger clone just one base away, this may be a read error. The chain couples TRBV5-5 to TRBJ2-5; maybe TRBD2 (7 bases). Germline assignment: CDR1 SGHKS and CDR2 YYEKEE (reference sequence). The CDR3 length is 16 residues. The CDR3 nucleotides read TGTGCCAGCAGCTTGGCGGAGGGGGGGGCTCAAGAGGCCCAGTACTTC. This codes for CASSLAEGGAQEAQYF.

This clonotype was found many times. The V gene is TRBV6-1, the J gene TRBJ1-1; D ambiguous. Trimming removed 3 bases at V and 6 bases at J, with 5 bases between. Germline V gene lookup returns CDR1 MNHNS and CDR2 SASEGT. CDR3 size: 11 residues. DNA for the CDR3: TGTGCCAGCAGTGAGATGGCTGAAGCTTTCTTT. It yields the protein CASSEMAEAFF.

This clonotype was picked up many times. V and J are TRBV7-9 and TRBJ1-1; 8 bases are a match to TRBD1. Germline V gene sequence: CDR1 SEHNR, CDR2 FQNEAQ (reference sequence). J gave up 2 bases and V 0 bases, and 5 bases lay outside the gene matches. This CDR3 has 16 amino acids. This CDR3 is CASSLADRAGNTEAFF. CDR3 in DNA: TGTGCCAGCAGCTTAGCGGACAGGGCTGGAAACACTGAAGCTTTCTTT.

This rearrangement joins TRBV11-2 to TRBJ1-2; tentatively, D is TRBD1 (5 bases). V was pared by 9 bases and J by 11 bases, with 19 bases between. The CDR3 is made up of 12 amino acids. From germline, CDR1 is SGHAT and CDR2 FQNNGV. CDR3 sequence reads: CASYRGAGVYTF. In DNA, the CDR3 is TGTGCCAGTTACCGGGGCGCTGGGGTATACACCTTC.

This clonotype was found many times. Written as DNA, the CDR3 is TGTGCCAGCAGCTTAGAGTCCGCTAGCACAGATACGCAGTATTTT. Amino acid sequence: CASSLESASTDTQYF. The V gene is TRBV7-9, the J gene TRBJ2-3, with D hard to call. Germline V CDR1 and CDR2: SEHNR, FQNEAQ (reference sequence). The CDR3 contains 15 residues. V was shortened by 1 base and J by 0 bases, with 8 bases between the two germline ends.

A few counts support this clonotype. V is TRBV3-1 and J is TRBJ2-3; D uncertain. Germline CDR1 reads LGHDT; CDR2 reads YNNKEL (reference sequence). Trimming shortened V by 0 bases and J by 0 bases, and 7 bases separated the two germline ends. This CDR3 has 15 amino acids. CDR3 in amino acids: CASSQDGPSTDTQYF. The CDR3 nucleotides read TGTGCCAGCAGCCAAGACGGGCCTAGCACAGATACGCAGTATTTT.

V gene TRBV4-1 combines with J gene TRBJ2-7, with a weak D call TRBD1 (6 bases). The germline V and J ends were trimmed by 1 base and 1 base, with 8 bases remaining between them. Germline V gene lookup returns CDR1 MGHRA and CDR2 YSYEKL. The CDR3 runs to 14 residues. CDR3 in DNA: TGCGCCAGCAGCCAAGGGGACATTTCCTACGAGCAGTACTTC. Residues: CASSQGDISYEQYF.

The V and J genes are TRBV5-6 and TRBJ2-4, with D tentatively TRBD2 (6 bases). The CDR3 loop spans 17 amino acids. From germline, CDR1 is SGHDT and CDR2 YYEEEE. Deletions cut 0 bases from V and 2 bases from J, with 15 bases between. CDR3 protein: CASSLVRESYTKNIQYF. Written as DNA, the CDR3 is TGTGCCAGCAGCTTGGTACGGGAGTCCTACACCAAAAACATTCAGTACTTC. Filled out from reference TRBV5-6 and TRBJ2-4, the complete variable domain reads DAGVTQSPTHLIKTRGQQVTLRCSPKSGHDTVSWYQQALGQGPQFIFQYYEEEERQRGNFPDRFSGHQFPNYSSELNVNALLLGDSALYLCASSLVRESYTKNIQYFGAGTRLSVL.

V gene TRBV2 combines with J gene TRBJ2-6; a possible D gene is TRBD1 (5 bases). The CDR3 loop spans 16 amino acids. Germline V gene data show CDR1 as SNHLY and CDR2 as FYNNEI. Trimming took 7 bases from V and 0 from J, leaving 13 bases between them. For the CDR3, the DNA is TGTGCCAGCACCACAGACAGCTACTCTGGGGCCAACGTCCTGACTTTC. As protein: CASTTDSYSGANVLTF.

The chain is built from TRBV14 and TRBJ2-1, with TRBD2 as a possible D gene (7 bases). Germline V gene lookup returns CDR1 SGHDN and CDR2 FVKESK. Trimming cost V 1 base and J 2 bases, with 15 bases left between them. This CDR3 spans 17 amino acids. The CDR3 loop reads CASSQAGGPGPYNEQFF. CDR3 nucleotides: TGTGCCAGCAGCCAAGCCGGGGGGCCCGGACCCTACAATGAGCAGTTCTTC.

This clonotype was seen more than once but under ten times. The chain has TRBV20-1 and TRBJ2-2, with D perhaps matching TRBD2 (5 bases). The CDR3 extends over 13 amino acids. Trimming pared 3 bases from V and 0 bases from J, leaving 5 bases between. Per germline, CDR1 DFQATT and CDR2 SNEGSKA (reference sequence). CDR3 in amino acids: CSASGTNTGELFF. The CDR3 coding sequence is TGCAGTGCTAGCGGGACGAACACCGGGGAGCTGTTTTTT.

This clonotype came up many times. The chain recombines TRBV4-1 with TRBJ1-2; tentatively, D is TRBD1 (5 bases). There are 18 residues in the CDR3. The V and J ends lost 5 bases and 0 bases respectively, with 22 bases between them. Germline V gene lookup returns CDR1 MGHRA and CDR2 YSYEKL. The CDR3 sequence is CASSSRTPNRRTNYGYTF. Written as DNA, the CDR3 is TGCGCCAGCAGCTCCCGGACTCCTAACAGGAGAACTAACTATGGCTACACCTTC.

In its sample, this clonotype was seen many times. The chain joins TRBV10-3 to TRBJ2-3; possible D gene TRBD2, 7 bases. Trimming cost V 1 base and J 3 bases, with 23 bases left between them. Germline CDR1 and CDR2: ENHRY and SYGVKD. The CDR3 has 19 amino acids. The CDR3 nucleotides are TGTGCCATCAGTGAGTTCCCCAGGGGCGCTAGCGGCACTACAGATACGCAGTATTTT. Protein: CAISEFPRGASGTTDTQYF.

The chain employs TRBV20-1 and TRBJ2-3; 10 bases agree with TRBD2. Germline V lookup: CDR1 DFQATT, CDR2 SNEGSKA (reference sequence). The CDR3 runs 13 residues. In nucleotides, the CDR3 is TGCACCGAGCGGGAGGGCCCCACAGATACGCAGTATTTT. Amino acid sequence: CTEREGPTDTQYF.

In its sample, this clonotype was seen many times. The chain recombines TRBV7-3 with TRBJ1-1; tentatively, D is TRBD1 (6 bases). CDR1 is SGHTA, CDR2 FQGTGA, per germline. The CDR3 has 20 residues. V was cut by 1 base and J by 1 base, with 25 bases left in between. The CDR3 here is CASSLISYTDRPRSNTEAFF. The CDR3 DNA reads TGTGCCAGCAGCTTAATCTCTTATACCGACAGGCCCCGATCGAACACTGAAGCTTTCTTT.

The table lists this clonotype with many counts. The CDR3 protein is CASSFRGDQPQHF. CDR3 coding DNA: TGTGCCAGCAGCTTCAGGGGCGATCAGCCCCAGCATTTT. The chain couples TRBV5-5 to TRBJ1-5; D perhaps matches TRBD1 (6 bases). There are 13 residues in the CDR3. The germline V and J ends were trimmed by 2 bases and 5 bases, with 8 bases remaining between them. Germline V gives CDR1 SGHKS, CDR2 YYEKEE (reference sequence).

This clonotype was found a few times. V and J are TRBV19 and TRBJ2-2; TRBD2 might be the D (6 bases). The CDR3 runs to 15 residues. V shed 5 bases and J shed 5 bases, with 15 bases lying between them. Germline assignment: CDR1 LNHDA and CDR2 SQIVND (reference sequence). The CDR3 DNA is TGTGCCAGTAGTGAGGGACTCCTTCGGACCGGGGAGCTGTTTTTT. Translated: CASSEGLLRTGELFF.

The V and J genes are TRBV19 and TRBJ2-6; a possible D gene is TRBD1 (5 bases). This CDR3 contains 17 residues. Trimming removed 7 bases at V and 0 bases at J, with 16 bases between. Germline values: CDR1 LNHDA, CDR2 SQIVND (reference sequence). This chain's CDR3 is CASIKDSTSSGANVLTF. CDR3 DNA: TGTGCCAGTATTAAAGACAGTACAAGCTCTGGGGCCAACGTCCTGACTTTC.

The CDR3 coding sequence is TGCAGTGCTATACCGGACACAGATACGCAGTATTTT. Amino acids: CSAIPDTDTQYF. This sequence joins TRBV20-1 and TRBJ2-3; D not certain. Looked up from germline, CDR1 is DFQATT and CDR2 is SNEGSKA (reference sequence). The CDR3 runs to 12 residues. Between the trimmed V and J ends, which lost 4 bases and 2 bases, there was a span of 7 bases.

This clonotype was picked up many times. This chain links TRBV25-1 with TRBJ1-1; a possible D gene is TRBD1 (5 bases). The ends were cut back, 2 bases at V and 1 base at J, with 14 bases in the middle. This CDR3 contains 16 residues. The germline gives CDR1 MGHDK, CDR2 SYGVNS. The CDR3 loop reads CASSEMGRTPNTEAFF. The CDR3 DNA sequence: TGTGCCAGCAGTGAAATGGGACGGACACCGAACACTGAAGCTTTCTTT.